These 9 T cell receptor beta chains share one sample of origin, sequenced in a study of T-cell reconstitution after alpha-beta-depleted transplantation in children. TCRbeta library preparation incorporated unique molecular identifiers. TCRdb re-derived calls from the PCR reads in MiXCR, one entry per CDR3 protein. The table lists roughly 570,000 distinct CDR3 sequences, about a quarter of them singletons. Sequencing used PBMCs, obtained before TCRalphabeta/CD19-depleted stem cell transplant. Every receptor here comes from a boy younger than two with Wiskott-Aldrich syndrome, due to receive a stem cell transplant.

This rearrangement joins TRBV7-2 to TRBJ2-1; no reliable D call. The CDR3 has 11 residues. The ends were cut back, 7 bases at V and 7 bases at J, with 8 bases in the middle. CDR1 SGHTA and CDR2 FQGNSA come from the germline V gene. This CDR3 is CASTQRNEQFF. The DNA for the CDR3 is TGTGCCAGCACCCAACGTAATGAGCAGTTCTTC. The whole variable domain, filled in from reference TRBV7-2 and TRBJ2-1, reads GAGVSQSPSNKVTEKGKDVELRCDPISGHTALYWYRQSLGQGLEFLIYFQGNSAPDKSGLPSDRFSAERTGGSVSTLTIQRTQQEDSAVYLCASTQRNEQFFGPGTRLTVL.

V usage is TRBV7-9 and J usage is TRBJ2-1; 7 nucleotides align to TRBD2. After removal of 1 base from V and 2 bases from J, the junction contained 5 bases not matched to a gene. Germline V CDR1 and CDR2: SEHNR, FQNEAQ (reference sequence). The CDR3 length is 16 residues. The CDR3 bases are TGTGCCAGCAGCTTAGGGCGGGAGCGTCCCTACAATGAGCAGTTCTTC. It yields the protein CASSLGRERPYNEQFF.

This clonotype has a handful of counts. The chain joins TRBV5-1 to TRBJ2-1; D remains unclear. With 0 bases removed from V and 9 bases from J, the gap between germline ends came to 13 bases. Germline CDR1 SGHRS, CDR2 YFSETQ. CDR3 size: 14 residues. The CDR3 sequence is CASSLGPASGEQFF. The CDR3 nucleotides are TGCGCCAGCAGCTTGGGTCCGGCTAGTGGTGAGCAGTTCTTC.

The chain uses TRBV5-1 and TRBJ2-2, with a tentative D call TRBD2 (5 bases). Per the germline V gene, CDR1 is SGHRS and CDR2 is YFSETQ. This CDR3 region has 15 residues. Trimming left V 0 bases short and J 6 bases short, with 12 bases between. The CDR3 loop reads CASSLGGSLAGELFF. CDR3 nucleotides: TGCGCCAGCAGCTTGGGTGGGAGCCTGGCCGGGGAGCTGTTTTTT.

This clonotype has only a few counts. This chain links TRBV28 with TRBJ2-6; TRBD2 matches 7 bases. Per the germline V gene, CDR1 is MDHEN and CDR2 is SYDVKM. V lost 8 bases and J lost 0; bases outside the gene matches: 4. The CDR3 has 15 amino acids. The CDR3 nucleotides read TGTGCCAGCGGGGGAGGGAGCTCTGGGGCCAACGTCCTGACTTTC. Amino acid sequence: CASGGGSSGANVLTF.

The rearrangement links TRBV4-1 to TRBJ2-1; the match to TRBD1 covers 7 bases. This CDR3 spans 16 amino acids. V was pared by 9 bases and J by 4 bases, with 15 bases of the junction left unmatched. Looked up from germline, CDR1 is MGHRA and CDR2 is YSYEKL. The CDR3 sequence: CASQQTTGAPYNEQFF. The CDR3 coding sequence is TGCGCCAGTCAACAGACCACAGGGGCGCCTTACAATGAGCAGTTCTTC.

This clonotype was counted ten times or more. The CDR3 nucleotides are TGCGCCAGCAGCTTGGAGGGTATTCAGCCCCAGCATTTT. It is translated as CASSLEGIQPQHF. The rearrangement links TRBV5-1 to TRBJ1-5; no clear D. Germline assignment: CDR1 SGHRS and CDR2 YFSETQ. Trimming took 0 bases from V and 6 from J, leaving 7 bases between them. The CDR3 consists of 13 residues.

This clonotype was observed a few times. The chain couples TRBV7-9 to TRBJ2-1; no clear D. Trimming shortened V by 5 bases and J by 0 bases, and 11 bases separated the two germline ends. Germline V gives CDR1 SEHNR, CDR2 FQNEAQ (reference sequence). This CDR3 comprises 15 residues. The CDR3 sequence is CASSKSASSYNEQFF. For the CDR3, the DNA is TGTGCCAGCAGCAAGTCGGCAAGCTCCTACAATGAGCAGTTCTTC.

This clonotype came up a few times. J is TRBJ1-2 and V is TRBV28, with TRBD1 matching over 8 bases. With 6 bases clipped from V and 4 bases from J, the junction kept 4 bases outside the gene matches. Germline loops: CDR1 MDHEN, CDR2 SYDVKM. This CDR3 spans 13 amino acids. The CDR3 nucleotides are TGTGCCAGCAGGACAGGGGACGGCTATGGCTACACCTTC. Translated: CASRTGDGYGYTF.